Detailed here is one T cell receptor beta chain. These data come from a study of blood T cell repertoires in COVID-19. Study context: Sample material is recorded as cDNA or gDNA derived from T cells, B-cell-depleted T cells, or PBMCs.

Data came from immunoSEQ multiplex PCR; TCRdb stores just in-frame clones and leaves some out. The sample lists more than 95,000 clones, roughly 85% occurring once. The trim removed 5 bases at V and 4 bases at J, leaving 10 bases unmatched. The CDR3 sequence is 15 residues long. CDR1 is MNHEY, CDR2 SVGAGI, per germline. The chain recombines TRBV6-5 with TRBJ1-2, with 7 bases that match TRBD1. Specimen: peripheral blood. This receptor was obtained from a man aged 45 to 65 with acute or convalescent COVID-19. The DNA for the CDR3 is TGTGCCAGCAGTATTGACAGGGAATCCCCCTATGGCTACACCTTC. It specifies CASSIDRESPYGYTF.